This is a list of T cell receptor beta chains from one sample in a study of identical twins. TCRdb reanalysed the 5' RACE reads using MiXCR and keeps one entry per CDR3 protein. The top ten hold 1.5% to 2% of the sample, which has over 550,000 distinct CDR3 sequences, 7.1% seen once. These sequences were also reported in another study, on yellow fever vaccine responses in identical twins.

Sequenced material: PBMCs. The receptors shown here come from a woman between 18 and 30 years old in good health. CDR3s include the opening cysteine and the closing phenylalanine or tryptophan. A D gene is named only where the DNA matches it firmly. Clone size is not always given. Where it is, it says once, few, many or a class for expanded clones.

TRBV12-3/TRBV12-4	17	TRBJ2-3	few	TRBD2	TGTGCCAGCAGCCTCCGGCTAGCGGGGAGTGGAACAGATACGCAGTATTTT	CASSLRLAGSGTDTQYF
TRBV2	13	TRBJ1-6	-	TRBD1	TGTGCCAGCAGTGAACAGGGGGCTTCACCCCTCCACTTT	CASSEQGASPLHF
TRBV7-3	15	TRBJ2-2	few	-	TGTGCCAGCAGCTCTAGTAGGGGGAACACCGGGGAGCTGTTTTTT	CASSSSRGNTGELFF
TRBV5-1	15	TRBJ2-7	many	-	TGCGCCAGCAGCTCCCAGGAACAGGGCGGTTACGAGCAGTACTTC	CASSSQEQGGYEQYF
TRBV10-3	12	TRBJ1-1	few	-	TGTGCCGGACGGGGAGAGAACACTGAAGCTTTCTTT	CAGRGENTEAFF
TRBV7-8	19	TRBJ2-1	once	-	TGTGCCAGCAGCTTAGGGCTAGCGACATCCCCCAGCTCCTACAATGAGCAGTTCTTC	CASSLGLATSPSSYNEQFF
TRBV10-1	14	TRBJ2-2	-	TRBD2	TGCGCCAGCAGTGCGGGACTAGAGACCGGGGAGCTGTTTTTT	CASSAGLETGELFF
TRBV21-1	17	TRBJ2-1	few	-	TGTGCCAGCAGCAAAGAGAGGACAGGGGGATCCTACAATGAGCAGTTCTTC	CASSKERTGGSYNEQFF
TRBV7-9	16	TRBJ2-1	many	TRBD2	TGTGCCAGCAGCTTAGCGCGGGACTACTCCTACAATGAGCAGTTCTTC	CASSLARDYSYNEQFF
TRBV28	12	TRBJ2-7	-	-	TGTGCCAGCAGTTTATCCCCGTCCGAGCAGTACTTC	CASSLSPSEQYF
TRBV2	17	TRBJ1-1	many	TRBD1	TGTGCCAGCAGTAAACAGGGACAGGGGATTGGTAACACTGAAGCTTTCTTT	CASSKQGQGIGNTEAFF
TRBV7-9	14	TRBJ1-5	few	TRBD1	TGTGCCAGCACAAGACAGGGATCCAATCAGCCCCAGCATTTT	CASTRQGSNQPQHF
TRBV15	14	TRBJ1-1	-	-	TGTGCCACCAGCAGAGATCCGGGAAACACTGAAGCTTTCTTT	CATSRDPGNTEAFF
TRBV10-1	15	TRBJ2-5	few	TRBD2	TGCGCCAGCAGTGAGTCGAGCAGCGGGAGTGAGACCCAGTACTTC	CASSESSSGSETQYF
TRBV5-5	14	TRBJ2-5	-	-	TGTGCCAGCAGCTTGGGACAGGTCTGGGAGACCCAGTACTTC	CASSLGQVWETQYF
TRBV25-1	14	TRBJ2-7	few	TRBD2	TGTGCCAGCAGTGATAGCGGGCTCTCCTACGAGCAGTACTTC	CASSDSGLSYEQYF
TRBV6-5	11	TRBJ1-1	many	TRBD1	TGTGCCAGCAGAGGACAGGCTGAAGCTTTCTTT	CASRGQAEAFF
TRBV10-3	12	TRBJ2-1	many	-	TGTGCCATCAAGGACAGCACCACAGAGCAGTTCTTC	CAIKDSTTEQFF
TRBV20-1	14	TRBJ2-1	-	TRBD2	TGCAGTGCTAGTGACAGCGGGAGTCTCAATGAGCAGTTCTTC	CSASDSGSLNEQFF
TRBV27	15	TRBJ2-1	many	-	TGTGCCAGCAGTTTAGACAGGAGCTCCTACAATGAGCAGTTCTTC	CASSLDRSSYNEQFF
TRBV29-1	10	TRBJ2-5	-	-	TGCAGCGTTCGGGGGGCGACCCAGTACTTC	CSVRGATQYF
TRBV6-5	15	TRBJ1-3	many	-	TGTGCCAGCAGTTACTCGGGAGCTTCTGGAAACACCATATATTTT	CASSYSGASGNTIYF
TRBV6-1	15	TRBJ2-5	few	TRBD1	TGTGCCAGCACTCGACAGGGGGCTTCCCGGGAGACCCAGTACTTC	CASTRQGASRETQYF
TRBV3-1	15	TRBJ2-5	many	TRBD2	TGTGCCAGCAGCCAAGCACTAGCGGGAGTGGAGACCCAGTACTTC	CASSQALAGVETQYF
TRBV7-6	15	TRBJ2-3	-	-	TGTGCCAGCAGCTTAGGAGTGGGGACCACAGATACGCAGTATTTT	CASSLGVGTTDTQYF
TRBV5-1	14	TRBJ2-5	many	TRBD2	TGCGCCAGCAGCCCAGGACTAGTTGGAGAGACCCAGTACTTC	CASSPGLVGETQYF
TRBV5-5	12	TRBJ2-1	few	-	TGTGCCAGCAGCCCGCTGATAAGTGAGCAGTTCTTC	CASSPLISEQFF
TRBV6-5	14	TRBJ2-2	few	-	TGTGCCAGCAGTTACTCGAGCAACACCGGGGAGCTGTTTTTT	CASSYSSNTGELFF
TRBV7-9	15	TRBJ2-7	few	TRBD1	TGTGCCAGCAGCTCGCCGGGACAGGGTACCTACGAGCAGTACTTC	CASSSPGQGTYEQYF
TRBV24-1	18	TRBJ2-1	-	-	TGTGCCACCAGTGATTTCAGGACGAGAGGGGGGAAGAGCTATGAGCAGTTCTTC	CATSDFRTRGGKSYEQFF
TRBV12-3/TRBV12-4	15	TRBJ2-1	few	-	TGTGCCAGCAGTTTAGCGGGCGGGATACGCAATGAGCAGTTCTTC	CASSLAGGIRNEQFF
TRBV7-8	15	TRBJ2-3	few	TRBD2	TGTGCCAGCACCCGGGAGGGGATAGAGGCGGATACGCAGTATTTT	CASTREGIEADTQYF
TRBV12-3/TRBV12-4	16	TRBJ2-1	many	-	TGTGCCAGCAGAACCCGAAGGGGAGGACTTCGGAGTGAGCAGTTCTTC	CASRTRRGGLRSEQFF
TRBV19	12	TRBJ2-2	-	TRBD1	TGTGCCAGTAGTTTCGACAGGGGGAAGCTGTTTTTT	CASSFDRGKLFF
TRBV5-1	17	TRBJ2-2	few	TRBD1	TGCGCCAGCAGCTCCCCCGGGGACAGCGCGAACACCGGGGAGCTGTTTTTT	CASSSPGDSANTGELFF
TRBV20-1	15	TRBJ1-1	-	TRBD1	TGCAGTGCTAGAACCCTGGACAGGGCCAGTACTGAAGCTTTCTTT	CSARTLDRASTEAFF
TRBV18	18	TRBJ2-2	-	TRBD2	TGTGCCAGCTCACCAACTCTAGCGGCCTCGAGAGGCACCGGGGAGCTGTTTTTT	CASSPTLAASRGTGELFF